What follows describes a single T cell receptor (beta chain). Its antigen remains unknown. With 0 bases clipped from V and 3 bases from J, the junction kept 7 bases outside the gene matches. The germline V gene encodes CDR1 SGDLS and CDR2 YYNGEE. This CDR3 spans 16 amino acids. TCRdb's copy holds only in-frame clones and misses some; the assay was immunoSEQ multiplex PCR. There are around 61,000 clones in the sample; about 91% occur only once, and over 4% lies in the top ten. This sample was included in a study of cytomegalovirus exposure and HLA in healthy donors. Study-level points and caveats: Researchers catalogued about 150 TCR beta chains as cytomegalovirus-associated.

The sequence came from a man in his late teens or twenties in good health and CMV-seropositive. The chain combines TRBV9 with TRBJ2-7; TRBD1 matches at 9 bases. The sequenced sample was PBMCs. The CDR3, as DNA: TGTGCCAGCAGCGTAGGAGGACAGGGGATATACTACGAGCAGTACTTC. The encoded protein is CASSVGGQGIYYEQYF.